Listed here are 2 T cell receptor beta chains from one sample, sequenced in a study of blood T cell repertoires in COVID-19. TCRdb's copy holds only in-frame clones and misses some; the assay was immunoSEQ multiplex PCR. Found here are roughly 120,000 clones, roughly 90% of them singletons; the top ten hold roughly 7.9%. Sequenced material: peripheral blood. These TCRs come from a man aged 65 to 85 who had recovered from COVID-19.

CDR3 sequence reads: CASSQWGGETSTDTQYF. The CDR3 nucleotides read TGTGCCAGCAGCCAATGGGGGGGGGAAACTAGCACAGATACGCAGTATTTT. The chain joins TRBV3-1 (or the pseudogene TRBV3-2) to TRBJ2-3; 7 positions match TRBD2. This CDR3 region has 17 residues. V lost 2 bases and J lost 0; bases outside the gene matches: 8. Per germline, CDR1 LGHDT and CDR2 YNNKEL (reference sequence).

The genes are TRBV5-6 and TRBJ1-5; TRBD1 might be the D (5 bases). This CDR3 region has 15 residues. In germline, CDR1 is SGHDT, CDR2 YYEEEE. The V end lost 1 base, the J end lost 6 bases, and 14 bases lay between the germline ends. CDR3 nucleotide sequence: TGTGCCAGCAGCTTGTTCCCGGGAGGGGCTCAGCCCCAGCATTTT. Translating gives CASSLFPGGAQPQHF.